The following is a T cell receptor (beta chain) sequence with its context. The antigen is undetermined. This specimen belongs to a study of T-cell memory formation after mild COVID-19. Study results and limitations: Day 15 to 85 contracting clones showed balanced CD4/CD8; later expanders leaned CD4+. Researchers found some responding clones in pre-infection memory, a sign that cross-reactive memory joined.

TCRalpha and TCRbeta libraries used 5'RACE with constant-segment primers and UMIs. TCRdb re-analysed the 5' RACE reads in MiXCR, keeping a single row per CDR3 protein. Of about 200,000 distinct CDR3 sequences in the sample, 7.5% to 10% were seen once. With 7 bases removed from V and 2 bases from J, the gap between germline ends came to 18 bases. This CDR3 contains 15 residues. Per the germline V gene, CDR1 is SGHDT and CDR2 is YYEEEE. The clonotype comes from a man younger than 35 who had mild COVID-19 (a few samples of this study predate the infection). Cell type and time point are not known. The material sequenced was PBMCs or a T cell subset sorted from them (not recorded which). The J gene is TRBJ1-1, the V gene TRBV5-6; tentative D call: TRBD1 (5 bases). CDR3 loop: CASGSPGTSNTEAFF. Written as DNA, the CDR3 is TGTGCCAGCGGATCCCCTGGGACGAGTAACACTGAAGCTTTCTTT.